What follows describes a single TCR beta chain. V was shortened by 5 bases and J by 5 bases, with 16 bases between the two germline ends. The CDR3 loop spans 15 amino acids. CDR1 is LNHDA, CDR2 SQIVND, per germline (reference sequence). The table came from immunoSEQ multiplex PCR; TCRdb's copy has only in-frame clones and leaves some out. The table records about 270,000 clones, about 87% of them present only once. This record belongs to a study of blood T cell repertoires in COVID-19. Across the study: From the United States, Italy and Spain came samples of acute and convalescent COVID-19. Nucleic acid was either cDNA or gDNA, and it came from T cells, B-cell-depleted T cells, or PBMCs.

The source material was PBMCs or T cells enriched from blood (not recorded which). The clonotype comes from a woman aged 45-65 years who had recovered from COVID-19. The chain employs TRBV19 and TRBJ1-5; perhaps TRBD1 as D (6 bases). The CDR3 DNA reads as TGTGCCAGTAGTCAAGATTTAGGGGGGGATCAGCCCCAGCATTTT. It specifies CASSQDLGGDQPQHF.